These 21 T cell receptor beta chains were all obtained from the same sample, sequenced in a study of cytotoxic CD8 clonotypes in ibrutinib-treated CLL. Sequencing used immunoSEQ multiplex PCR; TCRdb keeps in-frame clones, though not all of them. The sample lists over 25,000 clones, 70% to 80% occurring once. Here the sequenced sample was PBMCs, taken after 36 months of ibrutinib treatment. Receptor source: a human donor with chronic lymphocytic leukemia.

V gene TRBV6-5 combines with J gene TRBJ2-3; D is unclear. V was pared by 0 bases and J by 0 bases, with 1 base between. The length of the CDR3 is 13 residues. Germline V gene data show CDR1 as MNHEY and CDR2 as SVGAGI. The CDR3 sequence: CASSYSSTDTQYF. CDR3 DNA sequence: TGTGCCAGCAGTTACTCGAGCACAGATACGCAGTATTTT.

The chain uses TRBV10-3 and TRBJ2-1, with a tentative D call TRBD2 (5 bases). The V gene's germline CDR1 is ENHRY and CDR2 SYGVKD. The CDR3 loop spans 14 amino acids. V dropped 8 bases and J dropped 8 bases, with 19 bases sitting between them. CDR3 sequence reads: CAISIELAIDEQFF. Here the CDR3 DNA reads TGTGCCATCTCCATCGAATTAGCGATCGATGAGCAGTTCTTC.

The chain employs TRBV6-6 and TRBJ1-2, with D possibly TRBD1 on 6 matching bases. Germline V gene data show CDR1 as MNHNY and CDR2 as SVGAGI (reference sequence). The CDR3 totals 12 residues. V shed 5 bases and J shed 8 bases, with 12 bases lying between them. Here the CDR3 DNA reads TGTGCCAGCAGTACCGCCGGGGGCGGCTACACCTTC. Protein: CASSTAGGGYTF.

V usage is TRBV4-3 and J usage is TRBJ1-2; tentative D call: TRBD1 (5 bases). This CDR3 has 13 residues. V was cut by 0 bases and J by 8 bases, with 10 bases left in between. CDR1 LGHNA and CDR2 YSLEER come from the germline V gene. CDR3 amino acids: CASSQDRGVGYTF. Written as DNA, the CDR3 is TGCGCCAGCAGCCAAGATCGGGGGGTAGGCTACACCTTC.

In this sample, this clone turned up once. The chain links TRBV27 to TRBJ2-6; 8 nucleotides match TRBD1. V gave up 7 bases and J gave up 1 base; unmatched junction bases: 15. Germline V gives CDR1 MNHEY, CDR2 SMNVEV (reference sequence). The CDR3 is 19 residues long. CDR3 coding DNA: TGTGCCAGCAAGTACCTATCAGGGGGCGCATTTTCTGGGGCCAACGTCCTGACTTTC. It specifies CASKYLSGGAFSGANVLTF.

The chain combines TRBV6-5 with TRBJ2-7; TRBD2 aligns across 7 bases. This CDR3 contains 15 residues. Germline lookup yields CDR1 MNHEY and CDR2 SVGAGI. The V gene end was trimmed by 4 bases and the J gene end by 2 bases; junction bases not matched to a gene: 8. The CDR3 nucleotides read TGTGCCAGCAGTTCTCAAGGGAGGGTGGCCTACGAGCAGTACTTC. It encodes CASSSQGRVAYEQYF.

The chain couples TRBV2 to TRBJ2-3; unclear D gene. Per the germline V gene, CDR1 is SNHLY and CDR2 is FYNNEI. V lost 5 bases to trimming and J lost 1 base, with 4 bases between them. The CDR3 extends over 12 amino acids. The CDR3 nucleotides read TGTGCCAGCAGTTGGGGCACAGATACGCAGTATTTT. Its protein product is CASSWGTDTQYF.

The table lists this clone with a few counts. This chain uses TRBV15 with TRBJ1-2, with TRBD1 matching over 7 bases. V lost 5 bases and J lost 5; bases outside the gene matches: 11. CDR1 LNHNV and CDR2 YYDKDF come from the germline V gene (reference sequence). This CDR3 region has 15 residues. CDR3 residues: CATSEGGQRVYGYTF. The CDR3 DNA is TGTGCCACCAGCGAGGGGGGACAGAGAGTATATGGCTACACCTTC.

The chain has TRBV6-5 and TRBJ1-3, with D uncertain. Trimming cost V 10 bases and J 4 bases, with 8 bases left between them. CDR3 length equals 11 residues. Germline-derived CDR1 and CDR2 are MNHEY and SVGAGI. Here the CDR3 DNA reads TGTGCCACGCAAGTAGGAAACACCATATATTTT. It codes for CATQVGNTIYF.

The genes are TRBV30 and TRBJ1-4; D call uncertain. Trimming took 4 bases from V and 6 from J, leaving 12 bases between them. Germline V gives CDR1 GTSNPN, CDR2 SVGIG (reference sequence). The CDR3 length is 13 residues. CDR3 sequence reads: CAWTLTGYEKLFF. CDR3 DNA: TGTGCCTGGACCCTAACGGGTTATGAAAAACTGTTTTTT.

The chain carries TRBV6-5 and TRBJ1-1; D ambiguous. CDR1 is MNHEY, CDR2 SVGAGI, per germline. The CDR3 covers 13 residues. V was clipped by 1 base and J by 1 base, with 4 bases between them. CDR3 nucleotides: TGTGCCAGCAGTTACTTCGGGAACACTGAAGCTTTCTTT. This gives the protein CASSYFGNTEAFF.

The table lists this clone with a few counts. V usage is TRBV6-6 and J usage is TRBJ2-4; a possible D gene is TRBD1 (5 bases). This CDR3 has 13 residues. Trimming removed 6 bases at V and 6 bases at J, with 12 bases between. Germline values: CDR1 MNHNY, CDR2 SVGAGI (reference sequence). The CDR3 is CASSLRQRNIQYF. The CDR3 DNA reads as TGTGCCAGCAGCCTAAGACAGAGAAACATTCAGTACTTC.

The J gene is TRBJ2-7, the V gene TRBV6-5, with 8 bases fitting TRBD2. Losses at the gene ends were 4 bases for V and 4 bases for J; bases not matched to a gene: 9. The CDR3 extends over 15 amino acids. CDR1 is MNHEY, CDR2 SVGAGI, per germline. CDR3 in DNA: TGTGCCAGCAGTTTGTTCGGGGGGGCCGGGTACGAGCAGTACTTC. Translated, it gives CASSLFGGAGYEQYF.

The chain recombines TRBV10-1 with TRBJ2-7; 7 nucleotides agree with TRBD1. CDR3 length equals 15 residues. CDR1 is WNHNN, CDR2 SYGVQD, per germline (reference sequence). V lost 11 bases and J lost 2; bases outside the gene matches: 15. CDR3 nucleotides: TGCGCCCAGAGGGAGCACGAGGGGACAGCCTACGAGCAGTACTTC. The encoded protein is CAQREHEGTAYEQYF.

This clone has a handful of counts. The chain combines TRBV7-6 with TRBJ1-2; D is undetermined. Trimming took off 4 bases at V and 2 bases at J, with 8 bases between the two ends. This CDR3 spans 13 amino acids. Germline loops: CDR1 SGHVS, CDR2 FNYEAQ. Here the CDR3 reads CASSSNSNYGYTF. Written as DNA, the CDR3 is TGTGCCAGCAGCTCTAACTCCAACTATGGCTACACCTTC.

This CDR3 reads CASSTGLGAYEQYF. The CDR3 DNA follows: TGTGCCAGTAGTACTGGACTGGGGGCCTACGAGCAGTACTTC. V is TRBV19 and J is TRBJ2-7, with D tentatively TRBD1 or TRBD2 (5 bases each). Trimming shortened V by 4 bases and J by 2 bases, and 12 bases separated the two germline ends. Germline CDR1 LNHDA, CDR2 SQIVND (reference sequence). The CDR3 sequence is 14 residues long.

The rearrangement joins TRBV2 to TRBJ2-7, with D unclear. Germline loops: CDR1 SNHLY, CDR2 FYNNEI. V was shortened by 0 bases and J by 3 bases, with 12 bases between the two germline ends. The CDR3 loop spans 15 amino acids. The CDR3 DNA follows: TGTGCCAGCAGTGAAGCGCTAACGATAGGCTACGAGCAGTACTTC. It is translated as CASSEALTIGYEQYF.

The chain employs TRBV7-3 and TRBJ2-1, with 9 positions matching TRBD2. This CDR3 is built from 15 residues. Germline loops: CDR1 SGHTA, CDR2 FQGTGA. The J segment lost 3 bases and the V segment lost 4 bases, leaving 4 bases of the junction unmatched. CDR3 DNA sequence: TGTGCCAGCAGCTCGGGACTAGCATTCTACAATGAGCAGTTCTTC. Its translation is CASSSGLAFYNEQFF.

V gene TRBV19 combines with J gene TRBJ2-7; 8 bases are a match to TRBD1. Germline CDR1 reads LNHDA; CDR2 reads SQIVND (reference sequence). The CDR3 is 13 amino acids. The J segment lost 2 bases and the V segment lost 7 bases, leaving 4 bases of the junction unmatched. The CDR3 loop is CASTGTGTYEQYF. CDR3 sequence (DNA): TGTGCCAGTACCGGGACAGGAACCTACGAGCAGTACTTC.

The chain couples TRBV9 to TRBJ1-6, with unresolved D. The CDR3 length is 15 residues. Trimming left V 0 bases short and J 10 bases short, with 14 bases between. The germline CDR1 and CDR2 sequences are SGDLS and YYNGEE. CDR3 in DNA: TGTGCCAGCAGCGTAGGAGGCCAGTTTTACTCACCCCTCCACTTT. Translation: CASSVGGQFYSPLHF.

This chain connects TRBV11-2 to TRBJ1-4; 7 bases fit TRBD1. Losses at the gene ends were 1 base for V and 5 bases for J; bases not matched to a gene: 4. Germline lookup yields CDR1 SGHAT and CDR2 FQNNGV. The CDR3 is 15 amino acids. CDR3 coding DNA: TGTGCCAGCAGCTTAGGGCACAGGGGAAATGAAAAACTGTTTTTT. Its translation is CASSLGHRGNEKLFF.